The 28 T cell receptor beta chains below all came from one sample that was sequenced in a study of blood T cell repertoires in COVID-19. Clones were sequenced by immunoSEQ multiplex PCR, and TCRdb holds only the in-frame ones, with some missing. The table records about 210,000 clones, roughly nine tenths of them present only once. The sample comprised peripheral blood. The origin of the receptors is a man aged 30 to 39 with acute or convalescent COVID-19.

The V call is TRBV18, the J call TRBJ2-3; TRBD1 matches at 9 bases. The CDR3 is made up of 17 amino acids. Germline assignment: CDR1 KGHSH and CDR2 LQKENI. After removal of 4 bases from V and 2 bases from J, the junction contained 10 bases not matched to a gene. The CDR3 sequence is CASSRTGGRGHTDTQYF. The CDR3 coding sequence is TGTGCCAGCTCACGTACAGGGGGCCGGGGGCACACAGATACGCAGTATTTT.

This rearrangement joins TRBV28 to TRBJ2-7; 8 positions match TRBD1. CDR3 length equals 14 residues. Germline loops: CDR1 MDHEN, CDR2 SYDVKM. Trimming cost V 5 bases and J 2 bases; bases outside gene matches: 5. The CDR3 DNA sequence: TGTGCCAGCAGTGTGGGGACAGGCACCTACGAGCAGTACTTC. Its translation is CASSVGTGTYEQYF.

The rearrangement joins TRBV6-5 to TRBJ1-2; a weak D match, TRBD1 (6 bases). V shed 6 bases and J shed 4 bases, with 12 bases lying between them. Germline V CDR1 and CDR2: MNHEY, SVGAGI. The CDR3 extends over 13 amino acids. Written as DNA, the CDR3 is TGTGCCAGCAGGACAGGCTTTCTCTATGGCTACACCTTC. The encoded protein is CASRTGFLYGYTF.

This sequence joins TRBV5-1 and TRBJ2-1, with 7 bases matching TRBD2. Germline loops: CDR1 SGHRS, CDR2 YFSETQ. V lost 6 bases, J lost 3 bases, and 6 bases stayed unmatched. The CDR3 is 14 amino acids. The CDR3 sequence: CASNSGGFYNEQFF. In DNA form, the CDR3 reads TGCGCCAGCAACTCCGGGGGGTTCTACAATGAGCAGTTCTTC.

The V gene is TRBV5-4, the J gene TRBJ2-1; 9 nucleotides align to TRBD2. V was clipped by 0 bases and J by 7 bases; unmatched bases: 5. The CDR3 covers 15 residues. Germline V gene lookup returns CDR1 SGHNT and CDR2 YYREEE (reference sequence). CDR3 in DNA: TGTGCCAGCAGCTTGGCCTCGACTAGCGGTAATGAGCAGTTCTTC. Translating gives CASSLASTSGNEQFF.

The gene calls are TRBV5-1 and TRBJ1-5, with a weak D call TRBD1 (5 bases). CDR3 length: 14 residues. Germline values: CDR1 SGHRS, CDR2 YFSETQ. V lost 0 bases, J lost 4 bases, and 8 bases lay in between. The CDR3 nucleotides read TGCGCCAGCAGCTTGGGGGACTATAATCAGCCCCAGCATTTT. Protein: CASSLGDYNQPQHF.

The rearrangement joins TRBV10-3 to TRBJ2-7; the match to TRBD1 covers 7 bases. The germline CDR1 and CDR2 sequences are ENHRY and SYGVKD. Trimming at V came to 6 bases and at J to 1 base, leaving 9 bases not matched to a gene. The CDR3 sequence is 15 residues long. The chain's CDR3 is CAISPGTAPSYEQYF. The CDR3 region has the DNA TGTGCCATCAGCCCAGGGACAGCCCCTTCCTACGAGCAGTACTTC.

V usage is TRBV4-1 and J usage is TRBJ1-5; no clear D. The germline V and J ends were trimmed by 3 bases and 12 bases, with 15 bases remaining between them. The V gene's germline CDR1 is MGHRA and CDR2 YSYEKL. This CDR3 comprises 13 residues. The CDR3 is CASSQSSGGHQHF. The CDR3 coding sequence is TGCGCCAGCAGCCAGAGCTCTGGAGGTCACCAGCATTTT.

The chain combines TRBV19 with TRBJ1-2; 9 bases match TRBD1. Germline V gives CDR1 LNHDA, CDR2 SQIVND (reference sequence). The trim removed 5 bases at V and 5 bases at J, leaving 3 bases unmatched. This CDR3 contains 13 residues. The CDR3 nucleotides read TGTGCCAGTAGTGGGACAGGGATGTATGGCTACACCTTC. Translation: CASSGTGMYGYTF.

The chain uses TRBV4-2 and TRBJ2-1; the match to TRBD2 covers 14 bases. The length of the CDR3 is 16 residues. V gave up 4 bases and J gave up 4 bases; unmatched junction bases: 3. Germline CDR1 LGHNA, CDR2 YNFKEQ. CDR3 sequence reads: CASSRTSGGPYNEQFF. The CDR3 DNA reads TGTGCCAGCAGCCGGACTAGCGGGGGGCCATACAATGAGCAGTTCTTC.

The J gene is TRBJ2-5, the V gene TRBV19, with D perhaps matching TRBD1 (7 bases). Germline lookup yields CDR1 LNHDA and CDR2 SQIVND (reference sequence). The length of the CDR3 is 14 residues. Trimming stripped 5 bases from V and 5 bases from J, with 15 bases between. The CDR3 coding sequence is TGTGCCAGTAGTGCGGGACAGAACCGTGAGACCCAGTACTTC. Translated, it gives CASSAGQNRETQYF.

J is TRBJ2-7 and V is TRBV28; 10 bases map to TRBD1. The length of the CDR3 is 13 residues. J lost 2 bases, V lost 7 bases, and 2 bases had no gene match. Germline-derived CDR1 and CDR2 are MDHEN and SYDVKM. The CDR3 reads CASTGTGAYEQYF. In nucleotides, the CDR3 is TGTGCCAGCACCGGGACAGGGGCCTACGAGCAGTACTTC.

V gene TRBV28 combines with J gene TRBJ2-5, with 11 bases fitting TRBD2. The junction had 14 bases not matched to a gene; V was cut back by 3 bases and J by 5 bases. This CDR3 contains 18 residues. Germline values: CDR1 MDHEN, CDR2 SYDVKM. For the CDR3, the DNA is TGTGCCAGCAGTTTCGGTCTAGCGGGAGGACGGGGTTGGGAGACCCAGTACTTC. It yields the protein CASSFGLAGGRGWETQYF.

CDR3 DNA sequence: TGTGCCTGGAGTGTAGGGGGAACCGGGGAGCTGTTTTTT. This codes for CAWSVGGTGELFF. The rearrangement uses TRBV30 and TRBJ2-2; D may be TRBD1 (6 bases). V was clipped by 0 bases and J by 5 bases, with 7 bases between them. The CDR3 covers 13 residues. Germline loops: CDR1 GTSNPN, CDR2 SVGIG (reference sequence).

V is TRBV6-5 and J is TRBJ1-2; TRBD1 might be the D (5 bases). This CDR3 comprises 15 residues. V shed 6 bases and J shed 0 bases, with 14 bases lying between them. Germline lookup yields CDR1 MNHEY and CDR2 SVGAGI. In nucleotides, the CDR3 is TGTGCCAGCAGGGCCGGGGGAGGAGCTAACTATGGCTACACCTTC. Residues: CASRAGGGANYGYTF.

The chain employs TRBV15 and TRBJ1-4, with D possibly TRBD1 on 5 matching bases. The CDR3 totals 14 residues. Trimming took 1 base from V and 7 from J, leaving 10 bases between them. Germline CDR1 and CDR2: LNHNV and YYDKDF (reference sequence). The CDR3 DNA follows: TGTGCCACCAGCAGAGTGGGGCATGGTGAAAAACTGTTTTTT. This translates into CATSRVGHGEKLFF.

This chain connects TRBV4-2 to TRBJ1-2; D is perhaps TRBD1 (5 bases). Trimming stripped 0 bases from V and 4 bases from J, with 12 bases between. CDR3 length: 15 residues. Per the germline V gene, CDR1 is LGHNA and CDR2 is YNFKEQ. Written as DNA, the CDR3 is TGTGCCAGCAGCCAAGATATGGCAGGGCCCTATGGCTACACCTTC. As protein: CASSQDMAGPYGYTF.

The CDR3 reads CASSTTGGNGYTF. CDR3 nucleotide sequence: TGTGCCAGTAGTACGACAGGGGGAAATGGCTACACCTTC. V and J are TRBV19 and TRBJ1-2; TRBD1 aligns across 9 bases. The CDR3 extends over 13 amino acids. Losses at the gene ends were 4 bases for V and 6 bases for J; bases not matched to a gene: 3. Germline assignment: CDR1 LNHDA and CDR2 SQIVND (reference sequence).

The chain's CDR3 is CASSWTGASGGYTF. In DNA, the CDR3 is TGTGCCAGCAGCTGGACAGGGGCTTCAGGTGGCTACACCTTC. The gene calls are TRBV6-5 and TRBJ1-2; 9 positions agree with TRBD1. This CDR3 has 14 amino acids. Germline CDR1 reads MNHEY; CDR2 reads SVGAGI. Trimming removed 6 bases from V and 7 bases from J; junction bases left unmatched: 9.

The chain recombines TRBV7-2 with TRBJ1-5; D is uncertain. Germline V gene lookup returns CDR1 SGHTA and CDR2 FQGNSA. The CDR3 extends over 13 amino acids. Between the trimmed V and J ends, which lost 4 bases and 5 bases, there was a span of 9 bases. CDR3 in amino acids: CASSSAVDQPQHF. Here the CDR3 DNA reads TGTGCCAGCAGCTCCGCAGTGGATCAGCCCCAGCATTTT.

The sample holds one count of this clone. The V gene is TRBV9, the J gene TRBJ1-6, with 9 nucleotides matching TRBD1. The CDR3 is 19 amino acids. V lost 3 bases and J lost 2; bases outside the gene matches: 12. CDR1 is SGDLS, CDR2 YYNGEE, per germline. CDR3 nucleotides: TGTGCCAGCAGCGCCGCCGACAGGGGGTCAAGCACCTATAATTCACCCCTCCACTTT. Translating it yields CASSAADRGSSTYNSPLHF.

The chain is built from TRBV30 and TRBJ1-2; 8 nucleotides line up with TRBD1. The CDR3 consists of 14 residues. The V gene's germline CDR1 is GTSNPN and CDR2 SVGIG (reference sequence). Trimming at V came to 0 bases and at J to 8 bases, leaving 8 bases not matched to a gene. For the CDR3, the DNA is TGTGCCTGGAGTGTGACGGACAGGGTAAACGGCTACACCTTC. This translates into CAWSVTDRVNGYTF.

The V and J genes are TRBV28 and TRBJ2-7; 8 nucleotides agree with TRBD1. This CDR3 is built from 14 residues. The V segment lost 2 bases and the J segment 2 bases; nucleotides outside the gene matches: 2. Per germline, CDR1 MDHEN and CDR2 SYDVKM. The CDR3 protein is CASSLVQGAYEQYF. The CDR3 region has the DNA TGTGCCAGCAGTTTAGTACAGGGGGCCTACGAGCAGTACTTC. Variable domain in full (rest from reference TRBV28 and TRBJ2-7): DVKVTQSSRYLVKRTGEKVFLECVQDMDHENMFWYRQDPGLGLRLIYFSYDVKMKEKGDIPEGYSVSREKKERFSLILESASTNQTSMYLCASSLVQGAYEQYFGPGTRLTVT.

The V gene is TRBV24-1, the J gene TRBJ2-3; no clear D. The V gene lost 2 bases and the J gene lost 0 bases, with 11 bases spanning the gap. The germline CDR1 and CDR2 sequences are KGHDR and SFDVKD. The CDR3 covers 16 residues. The CDR3: CATSDSLLASTDTQYF. The CDR3 region has the DNA TGTGCCACCAGTGATTCTTTATTGGCTAGCACAGATACGCAGTATTTT.

The rearrangement joins TRBV29-1 to TRBJ1-1; D is undetermined. Looked up from germline, CDR1 is SQVTM and CDR2 is ANQGSEA. The CDR3 has 14 residues. Trimming took off 3 bases at V and 0 bases at J, with 11 bases between the two ends. The CDR3 nucleotides are TGCAGCGTTGATTTGGAGGATATGAACACTGAAGCTTTCTTT. It yields the protein CSVDLEDMNTEAFF. The full variable domain, completed using reference TRBV29-1 and TRBJ1-1, is SAVISQKPSRDICQRGTSLTIQCQVDSQVTMMFWYRQQPGQSLTLIATANQGSEATYESGFVIDKFPISRPNLTFSTLTVSNMSPEDSSIYLCSVDLEDMNTEAFFGQGTRLTVV.

The chain carries TRBV5-1 and TRBJ2-5; D is ambiguous. Trimming left V 6 bases short and J 2 bases short, with 17 bases between. The CDR3 runs 15 residues. Per germline, CDR1 SGHRS and CDR2 YFSETQ. Here the CDR3 reads CASTTAAGSQETQYF. DNA for the CDR3: TGCGCCAGCACCACCGCGGCTGGATCGCAAGAGACCCAGTACTTC.

The V and J genes are TRBV15 and TRBJ2-1, with TRBD2 identical over 7 bases. V shed 8 bases and J 5 bases; nucleotides not matched to a gene: 15. CDR3 size: 16 residues. The germline V gene encodes CDR1 LNHNV and CDR2 YYDKDF (reference sequence). In DNA form, the CDR3 reads TGTGCCACCGGTTCTCCCGGGAGGAGGGAGAACAATGAGCAGTTCTTC. Protein product: CATGSPGRRENNEQFF.

The CDR3 sequence: CASSVRGGGTDTQYF. The CDR3 DNA follows: TGTGCCTCCAGTGTGCGCGGGGGGGGCACAGATACGCAGTATTTT. The chain links TRBV10-3 to TRBJ2-3, with 9 bases fitting TRBD2. Per germline, CDR1 ENHRY and CDR2 SYGVKD. This CDR3 spans 15 amino acids. Trimming removed 11 bases from V and 1 base from J; junction bases left unmatched: 10.